The rows below give T cell receptor beta chains drawn from one sample of a study of T cell responses to AZD1222 COVID-19 vaccine. Assay: immunoSEQ multiplex PCR; the TCRdb copy retains only in-frame clones and omits some. The sample contains under 45,000 clones, about 89% of which appear only once. Material: peripheral blood, obtained on day 0 of AZD1222 vaccination. These receptors were obtained from an adult in good health. Both conserved end residues are part of each CDR3. D genes are given only for firm matches. The size entry is marked missing in some rows and otherwise reads once, few, many or a size class.

>TRBJ2-5|-|-|TRBV29-1
CSAFPGPQETQYF
TGCAGCGCCTTCCCGGGGCCCCAAGAGACCCAGTACTTC
>TRBJ1-6|TRBD1|-|TRBV19
CASSMRQGVNSPLHF
TGTGCCAGTAGTATGAGGCAGGGGGTTAATTCACCCCTCCACTTT
>TRBJ2-3|TRBD2|-|TRBV19
CASRYSGSGRADTQYF
TGTGCCAGTAGATATAGTGGTAGCGGGAGGGCAGATACGCAGTATTTT
>TRBJ2-7|-|few|TRBV3-1/TRBV3-2
CASQGAYEQYF
TGTGCCAGTCAAGGGGCCTACGAGCAGTACTTC
>TRBJ2-1|-|once|TRBV29-1
CSVEGGAPYNEQFF
TGCAGCGTTGAGGGGGGGGCTCCCTACAATGAGCAGTTCTTC
>TRBJ2-7|-|-|TRBV24-1
CATSGGSYEQYF
TGTGCCACCAGTGGGGGCTCCTACGAGCAGTACTTC
>TRBJ2-5|-|-|TRBV4-2
CASSQDRANLQETQYF
TGTGCCAGCAGCCAAGATAGGGCTAACCTCCAAGAGACCCAGTACTTC
>TRBJ1-1|-|-|TRBV6-5
CASRSDSRSGTEAFF
TGTGCCAGCAGGAGCGACAGTAGGAGTGGCACTGAAGCTTTCTTT
>TRBJ2-5|TRBD2|-|TRBV3-1/TRBV3-2
CASSLGTSGRETQYF
TGTGCCAGCAGCCTAGGGACTAGCGGGAGGGAGACCCAGTACTTC
>TRBJ2-3|TRBD2|-|TRBV27
CASRSLAGRHTDTQYF
TGTGCCAGCAGGTCACTAGCGGGGCGTCACACAGATACGCAGTATTTT
>TRBJ2-3|TRBD1|-|TRBV3-1/TRBV3-2
CASSLPGQGATDTQYF
TGTGCCAGCAGCCTTCCGGGACAGGGAGCCACAGATACGCAGTATTTT
>TRBJ1-4|TRBD1|-|TRBV19
CASSTSGGLNEKLFF
TGTGCCAGTAGTACGTCAGGGGGTCTGAATGAAAAACTGTTTTTT
>TRBJ1-2|TRBD1|-|TRBV20-1
CSAYRGLGYTF
TGCAGTGCTTACAGGGGACTTGGCTACACCTTC
>TRBJ2-7|TRBD1|-|TRBV10-3
CAISRGGDREKGEQYF
TGTGCCATCAGTAGGGGCGGCGACAGGGAGAAGGGCGAGCAGTACTTC
>TRBJ2-3|-|-|TRBV6-1
CASSDLGSKADTQYF
TGTGCCAGCAGTGACCTGGGGTCCAAGGCAGATACGCAGTATTTT
>TRBJ1-4|-|-|TRBV27
CASTVWRGLSNEKLFF
TGTGCCAGCACTGTCTGGCGGGGGCTCTCTAATGAAAAACTGTTTTTT